This T cell receptor beta chain emerged from a study of blood T cell repertoires in COVID-19. Across the study: Samples came from the United States, Italy and Spain, spanning acute and convalescent COVID-19.

The CDR3 consists of 15 residues. Trimming took 4 bases from V and 3 from J; bases not matched to a gene: 7. Germline CDR1 and CDR2: LNHDA and SQIVND (reference sequence). Clones were sequenced by immunoSEQ multiplex PCR, and TCRdb holds only the in-frame ones, with some missing. The sample lists about 250,000 clones, over 80% seen once, with around 5.2% in the top ten. The TCR sequence derives from a human donor in a cohort sampled during active COVID-19. Sequencing was performed on peripheral blood. The rearrangement links TRBV19 to TRBJ2-3, with 7 bases fitting TRBD1. The CDR3 DNA reads as TGTGCCAGTAGTACCCCAGGGGGATCTACAGATACGCAGTATTTT. It specifies CASSTPGGSTDTQYF.